Each of the 29 T cell receptor beta chains below was sequenced from the same sample in a study of blood T cell repertoires in COVID-19. Profiling relied on immunoSEQ multiplex PCR, and the TCRdb table lists in-frame clones only, not all of them. The sample lists approximately 140,000 clones, around 80% occurring once. Source material: peripheral blood. These receptors all stem from a man aged 60 to 75 with acute or convalescent COVID-19.

V gene TRBV12-3 or TRBV12-4 combines with J gene TRBJ1-3, with TRBD1 matching over 7 bases. V lost 5 bases to trimming and J lost 7 bases; unmatched junction nucleotides: 2. The CDR3 totals 12 residues. The CDR3 protein is CASSQQGNTIYF. CDR3 sequence (DNA): TGTGCCAGCAGTCAACAGGGGAACACCATATATTTT.

The sample holds one count of this clone. The chain uses TRBV19 and TRBJ2-3; 7 positions agree with TRBD2. The CDR3 totals 13 residues. Germline V gene lookup returns CDR1 LNHDA and CDR2 SQIVND (reference sequence). V lost 9 bases and J lost 10; bases outside the gene matches: 13. CDR3 DNA sequence: TGTGCCAGCTCCGACTTCGGGACTACCTCGCAGTATTTT. Residues: CASSDFGTTSQYF.

This chain joins TRBV29-1 and TRBJ2-1, with D perhaps TRBD2 (5 bases). Deletions cut 2 bases from V and 3 bases from J, with 17 bases between. The CDR3 runs 16 residues. Germline V gene data show CDR1 as SQVTM and CDR2 as ANQGSEA. This CDR3 is CSVETTKRSHYNEQFF. In DNA, the CDR3 is TGCAGCGTTGAAACTACGAAGCGGAGCCACTACAATGAGCAGTTCTTC.

The chain recombines TRBV5-4 with TRBJ1-1; D gene uncertain. V was cut by 1 base and J by 4 bases, with 5 bases left in between. The germline CDR1 and CDR2 sequences are SGHNT and YYREEE (reference sequence). The CDR3 runs to 12 residues. The CDR3 sequence is CASSLPGTEAFF. For the CDR3, the DNA is TGTGCCAGCAGCTTGCCGGGCACTGAAGCTTTCTTT.

This chain joins TRBV6-5 and TRBJ2-3; TRBD1 is a possible D gene (6 bases). Germline lookup yields CDR1 MNHEY and CDR2 SVGAGI. The germline V and J ends were trimmed by 6 bases and 2 bases, with 15 bases remaining between them. The CDR3 covers 15 residues. This CDR3 reads CASRDSPSYTDTQYF. In nucleotides, the CDR3 is TGTGCCAGCAGGGACAGTCCTTCTTACACAGATACGCAGTATTTT.

The chain links TRBV30 to TRBJ2-3, with a tentative D call TRBD2 (6 bases). Trimming cost V 2 bases and J 5 bases, with 14 bases left between them. Germline loops: CDR1 GTSNPN, CDR2 SVGIG (reference sequence). CDR3 length equals 14 residues. CDR3 loop: CAWSSRGRIDTQYF. Written as DNA, the CDR3 is TGTGCCTGGAGTTCCCGGGGGAGAATAGATACGCAGTATTTT.

The CDR3 DNA sequence: TGTGCCAGCAGCTTGATTCCCCTTGAGGGTAATTCACCCCTCCACTTT. This translates into CASSLIPLEGNSPLHF. V is TRBV5-4 and J is TRBJ1-6; D is ambiguous. V was pared by 1 base and J by 6 bases, with 14 bases between. The CDR3 length is 16 residues. In germline, CDR1 is SGHNT, CDR2 YYREEE (reference sequence).

The chain has TRBV5-5 and TRBJ2-1, with D maybe TRBD1 (6 bases). Germline CDR1 and CDR2: SGHKS and YYEKEE (reference sequence). Between the trimmed V and J ends, which lost 4 bases and 0 bases, there was a span of 11 bases. The CDR3 sequence is 15 residues long. The CDR3 sequence is CASSLEGDSYNEQFF. For the CDR3, the DNA is TGTGCCAGCAGCCTAGAGGGGGACTCCTACAATGAGCAGTTCTTC.

V gene TRBV3-1 (or the pseudogene TRBV3-2) combines with J gene TRBJ1-2; a possible D gene is TRBD1 (5 bases). Germline V gene lookup returns CDR1 LGHDT and CDR2 YNNKEL (reference sequence). Trimming stripped 0 bases from V and 8 bases from J, with 13 bases between. The CDR3 has 14 residues. The CDR3 DNA reads as TGTGCCAGCAGCCAAGATTTCAGGGCCGAAGGCTACACCTTC. Amino acids: CASSQDFRAEGYTF.

The V call is TRBV5-1, the J call TRBJ1-6; D is undetermined. CDR3 size: 13 residues. V dropped 0 bases and J dropped 7 bases, with 5 bases sitting between them. Germline loops: CDR1 SGHRS, CDR2 YFSETQ. The CDR3 DNA is TGCGCCAGCAGCTTGGACAGAAATTCACCCCTCCACTTT. Translated, it gives CASSLDRNSPLHF.

The rearrangement links TRBV3-1 (or the pseudogene TRBV3-2) to TRBJ1-1, with TRBD1 matching 7 bases. CDR1 LGHDT and CDR2 YNNKEL come from the germline V gene (reference sequence). After removal of 5 bases from V and 0 bases from J, the junction contained 3 bases not matched to a gene. This CDR3 spans 14 amino acids. CDR3 loop: CASSWGQMNTEAFF. CDR3 sequence (DNA): TGTGCCAGCAGCTGGGGACAGATGAACACTGAAGCTTTCTTT.

The genes are TRBV12-3 or TRBV12-4 and TRBJ1-5, with D unresolved. The CDR3 totals 13 residues. The V and J ends lost 5 bases and 3 bases respectively, with 8 bases between them. The CDR3 spells CASSPGLNQPQHF. The CDR3 nucleotides are TGTGCCAGCAGTCCGGGTCTCAATCAGCCCCAGCATTTT.

The V call is TRBV7-9, the J call TRBJ2-1; D is ambiguous. Germline V gene sequence: CDR1 SEHNR, CDR2 FQNEAQ (reference sequence). This CDR3 is built from 13 residues. V was cut by 4 bases and J by 3 bases, with 7 bases left in between. CDR3 coding DNA: TGTGCCAGCAGCTCGGCGGTCTACAATGAGCAGTTCTTC. Residues: CASSSAVYNEQFF.

The rearrangement links TRBV20-1 to TRBJ2-2, with 7 bases matching TRBD1. V was clipped by 3 bases and J by 1 base; unmatched bases: 2. Germline V CDR1 and CDR2: DFQATT, SNEGSKA (reference sequence). The CDR3 is 14 residues long. For the CDR3, the DNA is TGCAGTGCTAGTAGACAGGGGAACACCGGGGAGCTGTTTTTT. This sequence encodes CSASRQGNTGELFF.

This chain uses TRBV7-6 with TRBJ2-2, with 10 bases aligning to TRBD2. This CDR3 has 17 residues. The germline CDR1 and CDR2 sequences are SGHVS and FNYEAQ. The V and J ends lost 5 bases and 4 bases, in that order; junction bases with no gene match: 10. The CDR3 is CASSPIAGGPPTGELFF. CDR3 nucleotides: TGTGCCAGCAGCCCGATAGCGGGAGGCCCCCCCACCGGGGAGCTGTTTTTT.

This sequence joins TRBV9 and TRBJ2-1; 9 nucleotides line up with TRBD2. CDR1 SGDLS and CDR2 YYNGEE come from the germline V gene. V gave up 4 bases and J gave up 8 bases; unmatched junction bases: 13. The CDR3 loop spans 16 amino acids. The CDR3 DNA reads TGTGCCAGCAGCTCCCCCCTCGGGACTAGCAACGATGAGCAGTTCTTC. Translating it yields CASSSPLGTSNDEQFF.

The rearrangement uses TRBV19 and TRBJ2-7; the match to TRBD2 covers 11 bases. The germline V gene has CDR1 LNHDA and CDR2 SQIVND (reference sequence). V shed 3 bases and J 4 bases; nucleotides not matched to a gene: 5. The CDR3 extends over 15 amino acids. In DNA form, the CDR3 reads TGTGCCAGTAGTATGCTAGCGGGAGGAGGTTACGAGCAGTACTTC. It codes for CASSMLAGGGYEQYF. Full variable domain (remainder filled in from reference TRBV19 and TRBJ2-7): DGGITQSPKYLFRKEGQNVTLSCEQNLNHDAMYWYRQDPGQGLRLIYYSQIVNDFQKGDIAEGYSVSREKKESFPLTVTSAQKNPTAFYLCASSMLAGGGYEQYFGPGTRLTVT.

The chain employs TRBV2 and TRBJ2-2; perhaps TRBD2 as D (5 bases). This CDR3 is built from 14 residues. With 7 bases removed from V and 0 bases from J, the gap between germline ends came to 9 bases. Per germline, CDR1 SNHLY and CDR2 FYNNEI. In nucleotides, the CDR3 is TGTGCCAGCACCCAGCGGACGAACACCGGGGAGCTGTTTTTT. Residues: CASTQRTNTGELFF.

This chain joins TRBV18 and TRBJ1-1, with a weak D call TRBD1 (5 bases). The CDR3 is 15 residues long. In germline, CDR1 is KGHSH, CDR2 LQKENI. V was trimmed by 3 bases and J by 5 bases, leaving 16 bases between them. CDR3 bases: TGTGCCAGCTCACCTAACACCCGCAGGGATACTGAAGCTTTCTTT. Translated: CASSPNTRRDTEAFF.

This clone turned up a few times. V and J are TRBV19 and TRBJ2-2, with a possible D match to TRBD1 (6 bases). Trimming took off 5 bases at V and 5 bases at J, with 21 bases between the two ends. CDR1 is LNHDA, CDR2 SQIVND, per germline (reference sequence). The CDR3 extends over 17 amino acids. The CDR3 is CASSVDNRAWGTGELFF. CDR3 DNA: TGTGCCAGTAGTGTTGATAACAGGGCTTGGGGGACCGGGGAGCTGTTTTTT.

The chain employs TRBV10-3 and TRBJ2-2; no reliable D call. CDR3 size: 14 residues. The V and J ends lost 6 bases and 7 bases respectively, with 15 bases between them. Germline CDR1 reads ENHRY; CDR2 reads SYGVKD. The CDR3 DNA reads as TGTGCCATCAGCTCCCTTAAAACGGGCGGGGAGCTGTTTTTT. Translated, it gives CAISSLKTGGELFF.

The chain is built from TRBV7-6 and TRBJ1-5, with 11 bases lining up with TRBD1. This CDR3 comprises 15 residues. V was clipped by 4 bases and J by 6 bases; unmatched bases: 5. Germline assignment: CDR1 SGHVS and CDR2 FNYEAQ. CDR3 in amino acids: CASSSGQGASQPQHF. CDR3 coding DNA: TGTGCCAGCAGCTCCGGACAGGGGGCTAGTCAGCCCCAGCATTTT.

This clone was detected only a few times. The CDR3 loop is CASSSHNSYEQYF. The CDR3, as DNA: TGTGCCAGCAGTTCACACAACTCCTACGAGCAGTACTTC. The chain carries TRBV27 and TRBJ2-7; the D is unclear. The CDR3 is 13 residues long. V was clipped by 4 bases and J by 0 bases, with 7 bases between them. Germline CDR1 is MNHEY and CDR2 is SMNVEV (reference sequence).

J is TRBJ1-3 and V is TRBV27; no clear D gene. CDR1 and CDR2 (germline): MNHEY, SMNVEV (reference sequence). This CDR3 region has 13 residues. The V end lost 5 bases, the J end lost 4 bases, and 9 bases lay between the germline ends. Here the CDR3 reads CASSPGIGNTIYF. The CDR3 DNA follows: TGTGCCAGCAGTCCAGGAATCGGAAACACCATATATTTT.

J is TRBJ2-1 and V is TRBV4-2; 10 bases match TRBD2. Unmatched junction bases numbered 6, after V lost 4 bases and J lost 0 bases. Per the germline V gene, CDR1 is LGHNA and CDR2 is YNFKEQ. This CDR3 region has 17 residues. The CDR3 DNA follows: TGTGCCAGCAGCCCAGCTAGCGGGAGCTACTCCTACAATGAGCAGTTCTTC. It encodes CASSPASGSYSYNEQFF.

This sequence joins TRBV2 and TRBJ1-2; TRBD1 aligns across 7 bases. J gave up 5 bases and V 7 bases, and 4 bases lay outside the gene matches. Germline loops: CDR1 SNHLY, CDR2 FYNNEI. The CDR3 sequence is 12 residues long. CDR3 nucleotides: TGTGCCAGCAACAGGGGTAGATATGGCTACACCTTC. Amino acid sequence: CASNRGRYGYTF.

This clone was seen only a few times. The CDR3 DNA sequence: TGTGCCAGTAGAGGACAGGGGGCAGACACCATATATTTT. This codes for CASRGQGADTIYF. This chain connects TRBV19 to TRBJ1-3; the match to TRBD1 covers 11 bases. From germline, CDR1 is LNHDA and CDR2 SQIVND (reference sequence). The J segment lost 8 bases and the V segment lost 6 bases, leaving 3 bases of the junction unmatched. CDR3 length equals 13 residues.

The rearrangement links TRBV9 to TRBJ1-2; no firm D call. V lost 3 bases, J lost 7 bases, and 13 bases lay in between. Germline V gene sequence: CDR1 SGDLS, CDR2 YYNGEE. The CDR3 sequence is 13 residues long. CDR3 loop: CASSAEVGGGYTF. In DNA form, the CDR3 reads TGTGCCAGCAGCGCCGAAGTAGGCGGTGGCTACACCTTC.

J is TRBJ1-3 and V is TRBV7-3; D unresolved. The V gene's germline CDR1 is SGHTA and CDR2 FQGTGA. The CDR3 has 14 residues. The V and J ends lost 2 bases and 0 bases respectively, with 5 bases between them. CDR3 sequence (DNA): TGTGCCAGCAGCTTAGGCTCCTCTGGAAACACCATATATTTT. Its protein product is CASSLGSSGNTIYF.